These 13 T cell receptor beta chains were sequenced from one sample in a study of human T cells and chemical hapten exposure. Using its own MiXCR run on the RACE reads, TCRdb lists one record per CDR3 protein. This table has tens of thousands of distinct CDR3 sequences, 9% to 9.5% appearing once. Documented time point: patch test 1, 2 weeks after DPC sensitization. As to treatment: therapeutic diphenylcyclopropenone sensitization with weekly scalp DPC. The sequenced sample was whole blood, obtained in connection with sensitization to the hapten diphenylcyclopropenone (DPC). These receptors were obtained from a woman aged 40 to 50 with alopecia areata. Some clones in this sample may be carry-over from other donors' samples.

The CDR3 region has the DNA TGTGCCAGCAGCCTCCAACGGACTTTAAAGAATGAGCAGTTCTTC. This encodes CASSLQRTLKNEQFF. This chain joins TRBV7-3 and TRBJ2-1, with D maybe TRBD2 (5 bases). Germline loops: CDR1 SGHTA, CDR2 FQGTGA. The germline V and J ends were trimmed by 5 bases and 7 bases, with 18 bases remaining between them. The CDR3 contains 15 residues. The whole variable domain, filled in from reference TRBV7-3 and TRBJ2-1, reads GAGVSQTPSNKVTEKGKYVELRCDPISGHTALYWYRQSLGQGPEFLIYFQGTGAADDSGLPNDRFFAVRPEGSVSTLKIQRTERGDSAVYLCASSLQRTLKNEQFFGPGTRLTVL.

The gene calls are TRBV4-1 and TRBJ2-3; D is unresolved. V shed 5 bases and J shed 2 bases, with 8 bases lying between them. There are 13 residues in the CDR3. CDR1 and CDR2 (germline): MGHRA, YSYEKL. CDR3 sequence: CASSVDSTDTQYF. The CDR3 DNA reads as TGCGCCAGCAGCGTAGACTCCACAGATACGCAGTATTTT.

This chain uses TRBV7-6 with TRBJ1-2, with 12 positions matching TRBD1. This CDR3 contains 13 residues. Trimming removed 5 bases from V and 8 bases from J; junction bases left unmatched: 3. Germline-derived CDR1 and CDR2 are SGHVS and FNYEAQ. CDR3 sequence reads: CASSTGTGGGYTF. Here the CDR3 DNA reads TGTGCCAGCAGCACCGGGACAGGGGGCGGCTACACCTTC.

The DNA for the CDR3 is TGCAGCGCCCTCGTCACAGATACGCAGTATTTT. It yields the protein CSALVTDTQYF. The gene calls are TRBV29-1 and TRBJ2-3; no definite D call. Germline assignment: CDR1 SQVTM and CDR2 ANQGSEA. V gave up 7 bases and J gave up 2 bases, with 7 bases separating them. The CDR3 extends over 11 amino acids.

Ten or more counts support this clonotype. The rearrangement links TRBV27 to TRBJ2-7; 7 nucleotides agree with TRBD2. Germline V lookup: CDR1 MNHEY, CDR2 SMNVEV (reference sequence). J was trimmed by 7 bases and V by 1 base; bases with no gene match: 7. There are 14 residues in the CDR3. CDR3 sequence: CASSLYGGKSEQYF. CDR3 sequence (DNA): TGTGCCAGCAGTTTATACGGGGGGAAATCTGAGCAGTACTTC.

This chain joins TRBV7-2 and TRBJ2-4; 7 bases agree with TRBD1. CDR1 SGHTA and CDR2 FQGNSA come from the germline V gene. J gave up 1 base and V 5 bases, and 2 bases lay outside the gene matches. The CDR3 has 14 amino acids. The CDR3 coding sequence is TGTGCCAGCAGCCAGACAGGGGCCAAAAACATTCAGTACTTC. It specifies CASSQTGAKNIQYF.

There are a few counts of this clonotype. The V and J genes are TRBV1 and TRBJ2-4. TRBV1 corresponds to a pseudogene. The CDR3 contains 13 residues. CDR3 sequence reads: CTSSLREIHIQYF. In DNA, the CDR3 is TGCACCAGCAGCCTACGTGAAATTCACATTCAGTACTTC.

Many counts were recorded for this clonotype. The genes are TRBV6-1 and TRBJ2-3; D gene ambiguous. The CDR3 consists of 16 residues. Germline V CDR1 and CDR2: MNHNS, SASEGT. Deletions cut 7 bases from V and 3 bases from J, with 20 bases between. The CDR3 protein is CASIRTAVLGTDTQYF. Here the CDR3 DNA reads TGTGCCAGCATCCGGACCGCGGTCCTAGGGACAGATACGCAGTATTTT.

The rearrangement uses TRBV10-3 and TRBJ2-7; 7 nucleotides line up with TRBD1. This CDR3 contains 13 residues. Germline CDR1 reads ENHRY; CDR2 reads SYGVKD. Trimming took 6 bases from V and 2 from J; bases not matched to a gene: 4. In DNA, the CDR3 is TGTGCCATCAGGGGGACAGATGCCTACGAGCAGTACTTC. This encodes CAIRGTDAYEQYF.

This clonotype showed up just a few times. The genes are TRBV29-1 and TRBJ1-3; a weak D match, TRBD1 (6 bases). The V and J ends lost 7 bases and 4 bases respectively, with 8 bases between them. The CDR3 is made up of 11 amino acids. Per germline, CDR1 SQVTM and CDR2 ANQGSEA. This chain's CDR3 is CSAGQGNTIYF. CDR3 coding DNA: TGCAGCGCCGGACAGGGAAACACCATATATTTT.

This chain joins TRBV19 and TRBJ2-1, with 9 bases matching TRBD1. CDR1 is LNHDA, CDR2 SQIVND, per germline (reference sequence). V trimming: 4 bases; J trimming: 3 bases; junction bases outside the gene matches: 7. CDR3 size: 16 residues. CDR3 in DNA: TGTGCCAGTAGTACCCTCCCGGGACAGGGCTACAATGAGCAGTTCTTC. Translation gives CASSTLPGQGYNEQFF.

This clonotype was observed many times. CDR3 nucleotide sequence: TGTGCCATCAGGGGGAACTCTGGAAACACCATATATTTT. It translates to CAIRGNSGNTIYF. V usage is TRBV10-3 and J usage is TRBJ1-3; D is unresolved. There are 13 residues in the CDR3. V lost 6 bases, J lost 0 bases, and 6 bases lay in between. Germline loops: CDR1 ENHRY, CDR2 SYGVKD.

A few counts support this clonotype. This rearrangement joins TRBV11-2 to TRBJ2-4; the D gene is possibly TRBD1 (5 bases). With 1 base removed from V and 3 bases from J, the gap between germline ends came to 13 bases. This CDR3 comprises 16 residues. The V gene's germline CDR1 is SGHAT and CDR2 FQNNGV. The CDR3 region has the DNA TGTGCCAGCAGCTTAGTATCAGGGTTTGGCAAAAACATTCAGTACTTC. Amino acids: CASSLVSGFGKNIQYF.